This T cell receptor (beta chain) was identified during a study of T cells after yellow fever vaccination. TCRdb processed the 5' RACE reads anew with MiXCR; each CDR3 protein has one entry. The table shows about 170,000 distinct CDR3 sequences, with approximately 11% occurring only once. A few counts support this clonotype. Source: CD8+ T cells sorted from PBMCs, taken 15 days after the yellow fever booster vaccination. This clonotype was sampled from a man in his late teens or twenties who received the YFV17D yellow fever vaccine.

The CDR3 bases are TGTGCCAGTAGTATGGCCCCTGAAGCTTTCTTT. This codes for CASSMAPEAFF. The chain is built from TRBV19 and TRBJ1-1, with D unclear. Germline values: CDR1 LNHDA, CDR2 SQIVND (reference sequence). V was clipped by 3 bases and J by 6 bases, with 5 bases between them. This CDR3 has 11 residues.